This T cell receptor beta chain derives from a study of blood T cell repertoires in COVID-19. Measured with immunoSEQ multiplex PCR; TCRdb has only the in-frame clones, and not every one. The table records 110,000 or so clones, 84% of them present only once. V shed 5 bases, J shed 7 bases, and the junction held 7 bases outside the gene matches. The CDR3 consists of 13 residues. Germline V CDR1 and CDR2: SEHNR, FQNEAQ (reference sequence). This TCR was recovered from a woman between 40 and 50 years old with acute or convalescent COVID-19. The chain combines TRBV7-9 with TRBJ2-7, with 8 bases fitting TRBD1. Sequencing was carried out using peripheral blood. Here the CDR3 reads CASSGQGGNEQYF. CDR3 in DNA: TGTGCCAGCAGCGGACAGGGAGGCAATGAGCAGTACTTC.